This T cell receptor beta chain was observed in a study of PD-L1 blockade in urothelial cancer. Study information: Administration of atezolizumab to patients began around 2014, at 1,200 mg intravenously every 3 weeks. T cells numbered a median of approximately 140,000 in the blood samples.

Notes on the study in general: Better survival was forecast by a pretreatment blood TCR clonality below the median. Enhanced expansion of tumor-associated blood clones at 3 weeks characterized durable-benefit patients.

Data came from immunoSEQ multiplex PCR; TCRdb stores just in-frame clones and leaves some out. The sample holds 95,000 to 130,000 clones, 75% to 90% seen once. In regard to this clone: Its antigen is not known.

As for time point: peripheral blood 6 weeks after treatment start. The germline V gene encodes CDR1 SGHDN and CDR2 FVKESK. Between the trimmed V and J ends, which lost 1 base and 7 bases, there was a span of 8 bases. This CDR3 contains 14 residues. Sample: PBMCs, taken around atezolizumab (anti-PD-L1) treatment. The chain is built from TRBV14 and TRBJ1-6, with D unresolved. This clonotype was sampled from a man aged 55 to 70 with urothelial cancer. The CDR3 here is CASSQGLPNSPLHF. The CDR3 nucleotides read TGTGCCAGCAGCCAAGGGCTTCCCAATTCACCCCTCCACTTT.